The 19 T cell receptor beta chains reported below all come from one sample, sequenced in a study of blood T cell repertoires in COVID-19. Sequenced by immunoSEQ multiplex PCR; TCRdb stores in-frame clones only, minus some. This table holds about 75,000 clones, over 65% found once. The sequenced sample consisted of peripheral blood. The source is a human donor with acute or convalescent COVID-19. The donor label of this sample is uncertain.

This sequence joins TRBV2 and TRBJ2-7; 7 bases map to TRBD1. The CDR3 loop spans 13 amino acids. CDR1 is SNHLY and CDR2 is FYNNEI in the germline V gene. Trimming removed 1 base from V and 9 bases from J; junction bases left unmatched: 6. CDR3 DNA: TGTGCCAGCAGTGAAGGTCAGGGGGTTTGGCAGTACTTC. Residues: CASSEGQGVWQYF.

This clone was observed once. The V and J genes are TRBV12-3 or TRBV12-4 and TRBJ1-2; D gene unclear. V lost 4 bases and J 1 base, leaving 4 bases between the germline ends. The CDR3 spans 12 residues. The CDR3 here is CASSSHNYGYTF. CDR3 DNA: TGTGCCAGCAGTTCCCATAACTATGGCTACACCTTC.

The chain employs TRBV6-4 and TRBJ1-5, with D possibly matching TRBD1 (5 bases). CDR1 and CDR2 from the germline V gene are MRHNA and SNTAGT. The germline V and J ends were trimmed by 3 bases and 7 bases, with 10 bases remaining between them. The CDR3 extends over 13 amino acids. The CDR3 sequence: CASSEARGQPQHF. CDR3 nucleotides: TGTGCCAGCAGTGAGGCAAGGGGCCAGCCCCAGCATTTT.

V usage is TRBV12-3 or TRBV12-4 and J usage is TRBJ1-2, with no clear D. This CDR3 contains 11 residues. V was cut by 1 base and J by 6 bases, with 3 bases left in between. The CDR3 DNA reads TGTGCCAGCAGTTTAGGGCATGGCTACACCTTC. It is translated as CASSLGHGYTF.

This chain links TRBV7-2 with TRBJ2-3; tentatively, D is TRBD2 (6 bases). The V gene lost 1 base and the J gene lost 6 bases, with 14 bases spanning the gap. The CDR3 covers 15 residues. CDR1 and CDR2 from the germline V gene are SGHTA and FQGNSA. DNA of the CDR3: TGTGCCAGCAGCTTAGGTGTAGCGGAGAAGGATACGCAGTATTTT. Residues: CASSLGVAEKDTQYF. Full variable domain (missing parts from reference TRBV7-2 and TRBJ2-3): GAGVSQSPSNKVTEKGKDVELRCDPISGHTALYWYRQSLGQGLEFLIYFQGNSAPDKSGLPSDRFSAERTGGSVSTLTIQRTQQEDSAVYLCASSLGVAEKDTQYFGPGTRLTVL.

The genes are TRBV7-2 and TRBJ2-4; 7 nucleotides match TRBD1. J lost 6 bases, V lost 3 bases, and 8 bases had no gene match. In germline, CDR1 is SGHTA, CDR2 FQGNSA. The CDR3 has 15 residues. The CDR3 coding sequence is TGTGCCAGCAGCTTGCCGACAGGGAACCTAAACATTCAGTACTTC. Translation gives CASSLPTGNLNIQYF.

This clone was counted only a few times. The rearrangement joins TRBV6-2 or TRBV6-3 to TRBJ1-4; weak D call: TRBD1 (6 bases). The CDR3 consists of 15 residues. V shed 5 bases and J shed 8 bases, with 18 bases lying between them. Germline V gene lookup returns CDR1 MNHEY and CDR2 SVGEGT. In DNA form, the CDR3 reads TGTGCCAGCAGTCCAGACAGGACAACGGGGGAAAAACTGTTTTTT. Encoded protein: CASSPDRTTGEKLFF.

This clone was counted at least ten times. V gene TRBV7-9 combines with J gene TRBJ2-7; D is ambiguous. Trimming took off 1 base at V and 6 bases at J, with 10 bases between the two ends. This CDR3 is built from 13 residues. The germline V gene has CDR1 SEHNR and CDR2 FQNEAQ (reference sequence). The CDR3 DNA follows: TGTGCCAGCAGCTTAGGCGGTGGCGGCGAGCAGTACGTC. Its translation is CASSLGGGGEQYV.

Only a few counts were recorded for this clone. This chain links TRBV29-1 with TRBJ1-5; possible D gene TRBD1, 6 bases. V was cut by 8 bases and J by 4 bases, with 12 bases left in between. This CDR3 contains 12 residues. Germline lookup yields CDR1 SQVTM and CDR2 ANQGSEA. The CDR3 loop reads CSTLGQNQPQHF. In DNA, the CDR3 is TGCAGCACGTTAGGACAGAATCAGCCCCAGCATTTT.

This clone occurred a few times. The chain has TRBV2 and TRBJ1-2, with 9 positions matching TRBD1. Germline CDR1 is SNHLY and CDR2 is FYNNEI. The CDR3 covers 14 residues. V trimming: 1 base; J trimming: 9 bases; junction bases outside the gene matches: 6. CDR3 bases: TGTGCCAGCAGTGAAGAGGGGGACAGGGATCGCTACACCTTC. Protein: CASSEEGDRDRYTF.

The V gene is TRBV28, the J gene TRBJ2-1; D might be TRBD2 (6 bases). The V end was cut by 6 bases, the J end by 9 bases, with 21 bases between. This CDR3 region has 15 residues. Per germline, CDR1 MDHEN and CDR2 SYDVKM. The DNA of the CDR3 is TGTGCCAGCAGACCTCAGCGGGTGATTACCCTTGAGCAGTTCTTC. Translation: CASRPQRVITLEQFF. Looking up the rest from reference TRBV28 and TRBJ2-1 gives the full variable domain: DVKVTQSSRYLVKRTGEKVFLECVQDMDHENMFWYRQDPGLGLRLIYFSYDVKMKEKGDIPEGYSVSREKKERFSLILESASTNQTSMYLCASRPQRVITLEQFFGPGTRLTVL.

The J gene is TRBJ2-3, the V gene TRBV11-2; D uncertain. The germline V and J ends were trimmed by 6 bases and 0 bases, with 13 bases remaining between them. The V gene's germline CDR1 is SGHAT and CDR2 FQNNGV. The CDR3 has 15 amino acids. In nucleotides, the CDR3 is TGTGCCAGCAGGCGAAGGAGAACTAGCACAGATACGCAGTATTTT. Translation gives CASRRRRTSTDTQYF.

V gene TRBV7-9 combines with J gene TRBJ1-4, with 12 bases lining up with TRBD1. The CDR3 extends over 14 amino acids. CDR1 and CDR2 from the germline V gene are SEHNR and FQNEAQ (reference sequence). V lost 0 bases to trimming and J lost 12 bases; unmatched junction nucleotides: 2. The CDR3 sequence is CASSLAGQGAELFF. In DNA, the CDR3 is TGTGCCAGCAGCTTAGCGGGACAGGGGGCAGAACTGTTTTTT.

This sequence joins TRBV18 and TRBJ1-5, with D possibly being TRBD1 (6 bases). The CDR3 totals 15 residues. Germline V gene data show CDR1 as KGHSH and CDR2 as LQKENI. Trimming cost V 2 bases and J 1 base, with 9 bases left between them. The CDR3: CASSPRTASNQPQHF. Written as DNA, the CDR3 is TGTGCCAGCTCACCAAGGACAGCCAGCAATCAGCCCCAGCATTTT.

The rearrangement links TRBV7-8 to TRBJ1-4, with 7 nucleotides matching TRBD1. Germline V CDR1 and CDR2: SGHVS, FQNEAQ. There are 17 residues in the CDR3. V lost 5 bases and J lost 6; bases outside the gene matches: 15. The CDR3 here is CASSRDRAGGLDEKLFF. The CDR3 DNA is TGTGCCAGCAGCCGCGACAGGGCGGGAGGGCTCGATGAAAAACTGTTTTTT.

V usage is TRBV5-1 and J usage is TRBJ2-3; D is unresolved. The length of the CDR3 is 15 residues. V was clipped by 2 bases and J by 1 base, with 11 bases between them. Germline V lookup: CDR1 SGHRS, CDR2 YFSETQ. The CDR3 protein is CASSFGPTGTDTQYF. The DNA for the CDR3 is TGCGCCAGCAGCTTCGGTCCCACCGGCACAGATACGCAGTATTTT.

This chain links TRBV7-9 with TRBJ1-2; 7 positions match TRBD1. The CDR3 covers 14 residues. CDR1 is SEHNR and CDR2 is FQNEAQ in the germline V gene (reference sequence). Germline trimming cut 5 bases from V and 6 bases from J; bases unmatched to any gene: 9. The CDR3 is CASSLGQFEDGYTF. DNA for the CDR3: TGTGCCAGCAGCCTGGGACAGTTTGAAGATGGCTACACCTTC.

V and J are TRBV28 and TRBJ2-5; 8 bases agree with TRBD2. V lost 6 bases to trimming and J lost 9 bases; unmatched junction nucleotides: 15. The CDR3 loop spans 15 amino acids. CDR1 and CDR2 (germline): MDHEN, SYDVKM. The CDR3: CASSPRGAGVMAQYF. The DNA of the CDR3 is TGTGCCAGCAGCCCTCGGGGAGCGGGGGTTATGGCCCAGTACTTC.

The rearrangement joins TRBV28 to TRBJ1-1; D gene ambiguous. CDR3 length: 14 amino acids. Germline CDR1 MDHEN, CDR2 SYDVKM. V gave up 8 bases and J gave up 1 base, with 14 bases separating them. The CDR3 DNA reads as TGTGCCAGCGGAATGGGGAGAGGGAACACTGAAGCTTTCTTT. It codes for CASGMGRGNTEAFF.